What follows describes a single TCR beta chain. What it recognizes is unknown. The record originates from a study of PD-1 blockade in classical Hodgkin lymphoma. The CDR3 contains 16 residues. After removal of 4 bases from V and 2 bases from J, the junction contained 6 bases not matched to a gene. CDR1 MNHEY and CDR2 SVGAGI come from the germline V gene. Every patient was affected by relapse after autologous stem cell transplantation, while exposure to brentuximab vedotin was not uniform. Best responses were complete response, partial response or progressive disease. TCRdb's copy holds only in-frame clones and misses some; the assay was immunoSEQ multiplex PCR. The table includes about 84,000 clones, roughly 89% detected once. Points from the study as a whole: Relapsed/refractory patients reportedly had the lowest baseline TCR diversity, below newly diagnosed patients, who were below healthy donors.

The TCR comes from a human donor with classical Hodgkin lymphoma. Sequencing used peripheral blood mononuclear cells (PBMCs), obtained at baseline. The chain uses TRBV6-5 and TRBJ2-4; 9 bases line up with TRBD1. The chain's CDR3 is CASSSPGTGSKNIQYF. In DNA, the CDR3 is TGTGCCAGCAGTTCGCCCGGGACAGGGTCCAAAAACATTCAGTACTTC.